This T cell receptor (beta chain) was captured by sequencing in a study of post-analysis software for immune sequencing data. Study-level information: In terms of disease course, relapsing-remitting, secondary progressive and progressive-relapsing multiple sclerosis were included. Study results and limitations: Samples sharing a preparation batch grouped tightly together when assessed by F measure. Controls showed significantly higher normalized Chao1 diversity than did multiple sclerosis patients.

This clonotype was counted only a few times. Its antigen remains unidentified. TCR beta libraries were prepared from cDNA with unique molecular identifiers. Input populations of roughly 0.85 to 11 million T cells gave rise to around 480,000 cDNA molecules. TCRdb called the PCR reads again in MiXCR, with one record for every CDR3 protein. Here the sample spans over 300,000 distinct CDR3 sequences, around 33% being singletons. This clonotype was obtained from a girl aged 5 to 17 with multiple sclerosis. Sequencing input: blood.

CDR3 amino acids: CASSRDRGGPQHF. The CDR3, as DNA: TGTGCCAGCAGCCGCGACAGAGGCGGGCCCCAGCATTTT. The chain combines TRBV12-3 or TRBV12-4 with TRBJ1-5; D may be TRBD1 (5 bases). V was shortened by 6 bases and J by 9 bases, with 15 bases between the two germline ends. This CDR3 has 13 residues.